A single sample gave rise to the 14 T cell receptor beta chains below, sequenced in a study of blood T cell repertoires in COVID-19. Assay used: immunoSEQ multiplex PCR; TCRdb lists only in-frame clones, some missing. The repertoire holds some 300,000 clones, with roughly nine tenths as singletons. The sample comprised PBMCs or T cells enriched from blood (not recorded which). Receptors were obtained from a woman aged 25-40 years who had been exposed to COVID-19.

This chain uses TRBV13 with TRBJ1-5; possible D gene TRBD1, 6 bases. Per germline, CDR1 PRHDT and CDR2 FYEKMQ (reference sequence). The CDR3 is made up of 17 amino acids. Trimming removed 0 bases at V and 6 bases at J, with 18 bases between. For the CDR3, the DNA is TGTGCCAGCAGCTTAGGGAGCGGGGGGCCCTCTAGTCAGCCCCAGCATTTT. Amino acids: CASSLGSGGPSSQPQHF.

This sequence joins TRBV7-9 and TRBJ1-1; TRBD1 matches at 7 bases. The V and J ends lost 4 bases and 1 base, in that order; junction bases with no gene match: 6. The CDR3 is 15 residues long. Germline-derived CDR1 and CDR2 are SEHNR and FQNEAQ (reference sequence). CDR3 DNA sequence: TGTGCCAGCAGCTCGCGACAGGGCCGGAACACTGAAGCTTTCTTT. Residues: CASSSRQGRNTEAFF.

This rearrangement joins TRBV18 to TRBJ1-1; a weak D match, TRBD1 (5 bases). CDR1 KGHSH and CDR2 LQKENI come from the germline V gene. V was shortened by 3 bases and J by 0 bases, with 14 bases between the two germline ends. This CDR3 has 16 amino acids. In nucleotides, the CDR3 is TGTGCCAGCTCACCCCATGTTGTGGGGCTGAACACTGAAGCTTTCTTT. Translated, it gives CASSPHVVGLNTEAFF.

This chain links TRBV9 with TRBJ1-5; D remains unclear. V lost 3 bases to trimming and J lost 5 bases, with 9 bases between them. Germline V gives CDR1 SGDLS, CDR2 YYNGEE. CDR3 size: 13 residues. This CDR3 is CASSARTDQPQHF. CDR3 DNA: TGTGCCAGCAGCGCCCGGACTGATCAGCCCCAGCATTTT.

The CDR3 nucleotides read TGCGCCAGCAGCGGGCTAGCGGGGGACTACGAGCAGTACTTC. Its protein product is CASSGLAGDYEQYF. V usage is TRBV5-1 and J usage is TRBJ2-7; 10 nucleotides line up with TRBD2. In germline, CDR1 is SGHRS, CDR2 YFSETQ. Trimming cost V 4 bases and J 3 bases; bases outside gene matches: 4. The CDR3 is 14 residues long. Together with reference TRBV5-1 and TRBJ2-7, the CDR3 gives the full variable domain: KAGVTQTPRYLIKTRGQQVTLSCSPISGHRSVSWYQQTPGQGLQFLFEYFSETQRNKGNFPGRFSGRQFSNSRSEMNVSTLELGDSALYLCASSGLAGDYEQYFGPGTRLTVT.

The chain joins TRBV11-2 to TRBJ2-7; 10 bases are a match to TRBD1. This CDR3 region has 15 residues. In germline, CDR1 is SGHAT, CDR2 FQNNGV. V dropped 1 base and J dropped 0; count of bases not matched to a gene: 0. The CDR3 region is CASSLGTGGSYEQYF. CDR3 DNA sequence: TGTGCCAGCAGCTTAGGGACAGGGGGCTCCTACGAGCAGTACTTC.

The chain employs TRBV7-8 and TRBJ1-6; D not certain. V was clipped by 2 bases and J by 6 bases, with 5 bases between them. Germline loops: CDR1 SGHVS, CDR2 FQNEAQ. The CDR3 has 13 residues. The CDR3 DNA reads TGTGCCAGCAGCTTATACGGTAATTCACCCCTCCACTTT. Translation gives CASSLYGNSPLHF.

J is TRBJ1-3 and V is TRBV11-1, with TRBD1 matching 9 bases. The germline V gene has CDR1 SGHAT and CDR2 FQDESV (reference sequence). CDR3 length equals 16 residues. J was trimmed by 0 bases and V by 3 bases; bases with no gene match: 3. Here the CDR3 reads CASSFGTGSSGNTIYF. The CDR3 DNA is TGTGCCAGCAGCTTTGGGACAGGGTCCTCTGGAAACACCATATATTTT. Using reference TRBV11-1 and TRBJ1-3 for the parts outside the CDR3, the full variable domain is EAEVAQSPRYKITEKSQAVAFWCDPISGHATLYWYRQILGQGPELLVQFQDESVVDDSQLPKDRFSAERLKGVDSTLKIQPAELGDSAMYLCASSFGTGSSGNTIYFGEGSWLTVV.

The CDR3 spells CASSRTGGDEQYF. Here the CDR3 DNA reads TGTGCCAGCAGTCGGACAGGGGGCGACGAGCAGTACTTC. V gene TRBV12-3 or TRBV12-4 combines with J gene TRBJ2-7, with 11 bases matching TRBD1. There are 13 residues in the CDR3. The V gene end was trimmed by 5 bases and the J gene end by 5 bases; junction bases not matched to a gene: 2.

The CDR3 loop is CASSLVLAGLTYEQYF. CDR3 DNA: TGTGCCAGCAGCTTAGTACTAGCGGGTCTCACCTACGAGCAGTACTTC. The rearrangement uses TRBV7-2 and TRBJ2-7; 9 positions match TRBD2. The junction had 6 bases not matched to a gene; V was cut back by 1 base and J by 2 bases. Germline V gene sequence: CDR1 SGHTA, CDR2 FQGNSA. The CDR3 spans 16 residues.

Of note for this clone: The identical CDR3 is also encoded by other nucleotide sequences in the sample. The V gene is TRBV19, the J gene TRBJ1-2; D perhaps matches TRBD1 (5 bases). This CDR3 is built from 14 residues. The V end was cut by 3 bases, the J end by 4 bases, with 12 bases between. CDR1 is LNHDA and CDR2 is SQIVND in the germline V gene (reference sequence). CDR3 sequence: CASSMGQGSYGYTF. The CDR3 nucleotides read TGTGCCAGTAGTATGGGCCAGGGCTCCTATGGCTACACCTTC.

This CDR3 is CASSLSGVSYEQYF. CDR3 DNA: TGCGCCAGCAGCTTGTCGGGGGTCTCCTACGAGCAGTACTTC. V usage is TRBV5-1 and J usage is TRBJ2-7; tentative D call: TRBD2 (6 bases). Germline assignment: CDR1 SGHRS and CDR2 YFSETQ. Trimming shortened V by 1 base and J by 0 bases, and 8 bases separated the two germline ends. CDR3 size: 14 residues.

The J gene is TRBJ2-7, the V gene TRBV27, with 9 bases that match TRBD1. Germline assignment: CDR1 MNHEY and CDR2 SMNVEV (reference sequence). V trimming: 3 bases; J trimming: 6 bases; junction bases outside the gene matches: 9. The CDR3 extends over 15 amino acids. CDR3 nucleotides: TGTGCCAGCAGTTTGGCCGGGACAGGGCGATGCGAGCAGTACTTC. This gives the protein CASSLAGTGRCEQYF.

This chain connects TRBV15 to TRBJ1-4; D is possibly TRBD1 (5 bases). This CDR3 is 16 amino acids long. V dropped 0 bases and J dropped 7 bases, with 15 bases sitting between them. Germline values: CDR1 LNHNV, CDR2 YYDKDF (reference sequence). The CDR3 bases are TGTGCCACCAGCAGAGATCGGCGACAGAGACTTGAAAAACTGTTTTTT. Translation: CATSRDRRQRLEKLFF.